The sequence of this TCR beta chain was determined in a study of metastatic and nonmetastatic thyroid tumors. Study overall: Repertoires of blood and of tissue (tumor or nodule) from malignant and benign thyroid patients were compared.

No treatment had been given to any patient before thyroid surgery. Inclusive of both ends, the CDR3 amounts to 10 amino acids. CDR1 KGHDR and CDR2 SFDVKD come from the germline V gene. TCRdb re-called clones from the PCR reads using MiXCR. The profile shows 20,000 to 30,000 clones, roughly 12% of them singletons. This clone was detected many times. The CDR3 ends on some other residue instead of the conserved phenylalanine or tryptophan, so this is likely a read error. No DNA is shown, since the ends of the CDR3 on it are uncertain; the CDR3 is the one TCRdb lists. The origin of this receptor is a female donor with papillary thyroid cancer or a benign thyroid nodule (not recorded which). Some clones in this sample may be carry-over from other donors' samples. The rearrangement uses TRBV24-1 and TRBJ2-3; TRBD1 reflects the table's D call only, with no check against the DNA. Sequencing used blood. The CDR3 spells CARGERDLFL.